The 13 T cell receptor beta chains listed next were all sequenced from one sample in a study of early T cells in non-severe SARS-CoV-2 infection. TCRdb re-called the 5' RACE reads through MiXCR, storing one row per CDR3 protein. The sample consists of tens of thousands of distinct CDR3 sequences, over 10% of them appearing once. The sample taken for sequencing was whole blood. All receptors derive from an adult who was a healthcare worker with PCR-confirmed SARS-CoV-2 infection or an uninfected control (not recorded which).

This clonotype was counted a few times. The genes are TRBV7-6 and TRBJ2-1; TRBD2 is a possible D gene (6 bases). There are 13 residues in the CDR3. Looked up from germline, CDR1 is SGHVS and CDR2 is FNYEAQ. V was pared by 0 bases and J by 9 bases, with 9 bases between. The CDR3 here is CASSLASGSEQFF. DNA for the CDR3: TGTGCCAGCAGCTTAGCCTCCGGGAGTGAGCAGTTCTTC.

This clonotype was recorded at least ten times. CDR3 nucleotide sequence: TGCAGCGTCCTGCGGGACTCACGGGGCGAGCAGTACTTC. It encodes CSVLRDSRGEQYF. The chain couples TRBV29-1 to TRBJ2-7; the D gene is possibly TRBD2 (6 bases). Trimming shortened V by 6 bases and J by 6 bases, and 18 bases separated the two germline ends. CDR3 length: 13 residues. Germline CDR1 is SQVTM and CDR2 is ANQGSEA.

The chain couples TRBV27 to TRBJ2-6, with TRBD2 identical over 7 bases. The CDR3 is made up of 17 amino acids. In germline, CDR1 is MNHEY, CDR2 SMNVEV (reference sequence). Unmatched junction bases numbered 7, after V lost 3 bases and J lost 2 bases. The CDR3 loop is CASSFLRLATGANVLTF. CDR3 DNA sequence: TGTGCCAGCAGTTTCCTCCGACTAGCTACTGGGGCCAACGTCCTGACTTTC.

This clonotype was counted between two and nine times. This rearrangement joins TRBV5-1 to TRBJ2-3; the D gene is possibly TRBD2 (6 bases). V dropped 0 bases and J dropped 2 bases, with 10 bases sitting between them. The CDR3 length is 15 residues. Germline CDR1 and CDR2: SGHRS and YFSETQ. The CDR3 loop is CASSLGVAATDTQYF. The CDR3 nucleotides read TGCGCCAGCAGCTTGGGAGTAGCGGCCACAGATACGCAGTATTTT.

At least ten counts were recorded for this clonotype. The genes are TRBV7-9 and TRBJ2-5, with 7 bases aligning to TRBD1. Germline trimming cut 8 bases from V and 5 bases from J; bases unmatched to any gene: 5. This CDR3 is built from 12 residues. CDR1 and CDR2 (germline): SEHNR, FQNEAQ (reference sequence). CDR3 sequence reads: CASQGVDETQYF. The CDR3 coding sequence is TGTGCCAGCCAGGGGGTTGACGAGACCCAGTACTTC.

The chain has TRBV11-2 and TRBJ1-1; D unresolved. V was clipped by 1 base and J by 3 bases, with 6 bases between them. The CDR3 is 13 amino acids. The V gene's germline CDR1 is SGHAT and CDR2 FQNNGV. In DNA, the CDR3 is TGTGCCAGCAGCTTAGCCCGTGACACTGAAGCTTTCTTT. Translation: CASSLARDTEAFF.

This clonotype has a handful of counts. The gene calls are TRBV6-5 and TRBJ1-2, with 8 positions matching TRBD1. Trimming cost V 0 bases and J 6 bases; bases outside gene matches: 3. The germline gives CDR1 MNHEY, CDR2 SVGAGI. The CDR3 is made up of 14 amino acids. In DNA form, the CDR3 reads TGTGCCAGCAGTTACTCGACAGGGGACGATGGCTACACCTTC. Encoded protein: CASSYSTGDDGYTF.

This clonotype has ten or more counts. The chain is built from TRBV29-1 and TRBJ1-4; D unclear. V was pared by 5 bases and J by 6 bases, with 13 bases between. Germline CDR1 reads SQVTM; CDR2 reads ANQGSEA. The CDR3 is made up of 13 amino acids. In DNA, the CDR3 is TGCAGCGTTTCAGTGGGCCCTCATGAAAAACTGTTTTTT. Protein product: CSVSVGPHEKLFF.

V gene TRBV12-3 or TRBV12-4 combines with J gene TRBJ2-7; D ambiguous. The CDR3 extends over 12 amino acids. V lost 3 bases to trimming and J lost 4 bases, with 7 bases between them. CDR3 residues: CASSFDRYEQYF. For the CDR3, the DNA is TGTGCCAGCAGTTTCGACCGTTACGAGCAGTACTTC.

This clonotype appeared many times. Germline and junction disagree at one end, which may indicate a read error. The chain employs TRBV12-3 or TRBV12-4 and TRBJ2-2, with TRBD2 matching over 9 bases. The CDR3 has 15 residues. The CDR3 DNA reads as TGTGCCAGCAGGTTAGCGGGAGCGAACACCGGGGAGCTGTTTTTT. It specifies CASRLAGANTGELFF.

This clonotype was observed at least ten times. The chain carries TRBV7-9 and TRBJ1-4; D gene ambiguous. CDR1 is SEHNR and CDR2 is FQNEAQ in the germline V gene (reference sequence). The length of the CDR3 is 14 residues. Trimming cost V 2 bases and J 5 bases, with 9 bases left between them. CDR3 in DNA: TGTGCCAGCAGCTTAAGAGCGAGAAATGAAAAACTGTTTTTT. Translation gives CASSLRARNEKLFF.

This clonotype was seen at least ten times. The gene calls are TRBV5-4 and TRBJ2-6; the match to TRBD2 covers 13 bases. Germline-derived CDR1 and CDR2 are SGHNT and YYREEE (reference sequence). Losses at the gene ends were 7 bases for V and 4 bases for J; bases not matched to a gene: 11. The CDR3 loop spans 18 amino acids. CDR3 nucleotides: TGTGCCAGCGGCGGATCAGGACTAGCGGGAGCCGGGGCCAACGTCCTGACTTTC. It specifies CASGGSGLAGAGANVLTF.

The DNA of the CDR3 is TGTGCCAGCAGTGAAAGGGTTGAGCAGTTCTTC. It is translated as CASSERVEQFF. This chain uses TRBV2 with TRBJ2-1; D not certain. Germline CDR1 and CDR2: SNHLY and FYNNEI. There are 11 residues in the CDR3. V was cut by 2 bases and J by 9 bases, with 5 bases left in between.